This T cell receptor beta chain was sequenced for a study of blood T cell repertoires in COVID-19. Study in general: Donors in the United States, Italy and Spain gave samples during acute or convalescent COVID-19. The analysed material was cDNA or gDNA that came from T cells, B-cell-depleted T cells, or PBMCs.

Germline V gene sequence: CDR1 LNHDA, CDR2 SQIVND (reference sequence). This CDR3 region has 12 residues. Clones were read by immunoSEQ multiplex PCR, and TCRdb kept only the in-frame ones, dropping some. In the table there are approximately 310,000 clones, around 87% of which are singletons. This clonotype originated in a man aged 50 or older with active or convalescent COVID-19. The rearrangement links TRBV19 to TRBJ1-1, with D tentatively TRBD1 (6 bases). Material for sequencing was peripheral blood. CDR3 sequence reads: CSCRGLDTEAFF. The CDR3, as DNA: TGTTCTTGCAGGGGCCTCGACACTGAAGCTTTCTTT.